These T cell receptor beta chains were read from a single sample in a study of control samples from healthy donors and cancer patients. Assay: immunoSEQ multiplex PCR; the TCRdb copy retains only in-frame clones and omits some. The sample records about 120,000 clones, approximately 88% being singletons. Sequenced sample: blood. Receptors were obtained from a man aged 40-49 years in good health. CDR3s include the opening cysteine and the closing phenylalanine or tryptophan. The D gene is left open where the match is weak. Part of the rows lack a size; the others show once, few, many or a class for expanded clones.

- | TRBJ2-3 | TRBD2 | TRBV4-3 | CASSQRTSGGEFSTDTQYF | TGCGCCAGCAGCCAACGGACTAGCGGGGGGGAATTTAGCACAGATACGCAGTATTTT
- | TRBJ2-7 | TRBD2 | TRBV30 | CAWSVLSGIEQYF | TGTGCCTGGAGTGTTTTAAGCGGGATCGAGCAGTACTTC
- | TRBJ2-3 | - | TRBV10-1 | CASTRGGTTDTQYF | TGCGCCAGCACTAGGGGAGGTACCACAGATACGCAGTATTTT
- | TRBJ1-1 | - | TRBV5-1 | CASSPGGDREAFF | TGCGCCAGCAGCCCCGGGGGGGACCGTGAAGCTTTCTTT
few | TRBJ2-7 | TRBD2 | TRBV7-9 | CASSPFSGGTYEQYF | TGTGCCAGCAGCCCCTTTAGCGGGGGTACCTACGAGCAGTACTTC
- | TRBJ2-2 | TRBD2 | TRBV9 | CASSVAGGANTGELFF | TGTGCCAGCAGCGTAGCCGGGGGGGCGAACACCGGGGAGCTGTTTTTT
- | TRBJ2-1 | - | TRBV2 | CASRTQGSPYNEQFF | TGTGCCAGCAGGACCCAGGGGTCCCCCTACAATGAGCAGTTCTTC
- | TRBJ1-2 | - | TRBV18 | CASSPSRANYGYTF | TGTGCCAGCTCACCATCCAGGGCTAACTATGGCTACACCTTC
- | TRBJ2-2 | TRBD1 | TRBV7-3 | CASSLRGRQGVDTGELFF | TGTGCCAGCAGCTTAAGGGGTAGACAGGGGGTAGACACCGGGGAGCTGTTTTTT
once | TRBJ2-1 | - | TRBV9 | CASSVEVKNEQFF | TGTGCCAGCAGCGTAGAGGTGAAGAATGAGCAGTTCTTC
- | TRBJ1-1 | - | TRBV11-2 | CASSLGTVTQAFF | TGTGCCAGCAGCTTAGGGACAGTCACCCAAGCTTTCTTT
- | TRBJ1-1 | TRBD1 | TRBV6-6 | CASSYGQGVTEAFF | TGTGCCAGCAGTTACGGACAGGGGGTAACTGAAGCTTTCTTT
- | TRBJ2-2 | - | TRBV12-3/TRBV12-4 | CAIRVGETGELFF | TGTGCCATCAGAGTGGGTGAAACCGGGGAGCTGTTTTTT
- | TRBJ1-3 | - | TRBV5-6 | CASSLWGGSGNTIYF | TGTGCCAGCAGCTTGTGGGGCGGCTCTGGAAACACCATATATTTT
- | TRBJ1-2 | - | TRBV5-8 | CASSRQTNYGYTF | TGTGCCAGCAGCCGACAGACAAACTATGGCTACACCTTC
- | TRBJ2-7 | - | TRBV19 | CASSMGTYEQYF | TGTGCCAGTAGTATGGGGACCTACGAGCAGTACTTC
- | TRBJ1-1 | - | TRBV18 | CASSPGRRNTEAFF | TGTGCCAGCTCACCAGGACGGCGGAACACTGAAGCTTTCTTT
- | TRBJ2-7 | - | TRBV5-8 | CASSPWGVSSYEQYF | TGTGCCAGCAGCCCCTGGGGCGTCAGCTCCTACGAGCAGTACTTC
few | TRBJ2-7 | TRBD2 | TRBV4-2 | CASSQETSGSYEQYF | TGTGCCAGCAGCCAAGAGACTAGCGGGTCCTACGAGCAGTACTTC
- | TRBJ2-5 | - | TRBV12-5 | CASGTRKGIQETQYF | TGTGCTAGTGGTACCCGAAAGGGAATCCAAGAGACCCAGTACTTC
- | TRBJ1-1 | TRBD1 | TRBV5-1 | CASSLPGTGNTEAFF | TGCGCCAGCAGCTTGCCCGGGACAGGGAACACTGAAGCTTTCTTT
- | TRBJ1-2 | - | TRBV2 | CASKPSDYGYTF | TGTGCCAGCAAACCATCCGACTATGGCTACACCTTC
- | TRBJ2-2 | - | TRBV4-1 | CASSPNRVVRELFF | TGCGCCAGCAGCCCTAACAGGGTTGTGAGGGAGCTGTTTTTT
- | TRBJ1-4 | TRBD1 | TRBV10-1 | CASSDRGREKLFF | TGCGCCAGCAGCGACAGGGGGCGAGAAAAACTGTTTTTT
- | TRBJ2-3 | TRBD2 | TRBV4-1 | CASSPGLLTDTQYF | TGCGCCAGCAGCCCGGGACTACTTACAGATACGCAGTATTTT
- | TRBJ1-5 | - | TRBV30 | CAWSVAGRSAQPQHF | TGTGCCTGGAGTGTGGCGGGACGGAGCGCTCAGCCCCAGCATTTT
- | TRBJ1-5 | - | TRBV7-2 | CASSFSPGNSNQPQHF | TGTGCCAGCAGCTTCTCTCCGGGCAATAGCAATCAGCCCCAGCATTTT
- | TRBJ1-2 | - | TRBV9 | CASSVGTLANYGYTF | TGTGCCAGCAGCGTAGGGACCCTAGCTAACTATGGCTACACCTTC
- | TRBJ2-5 | - | TRBV25-1 | CASSEQTQETQYF | TGTGCCAGCAGTGAACAAACCCAAGAGACCCAGTACTTC
few | TRBJ2-7 | TRBD1 | TRBV19 | CASKRGQGFYEQYF | TGTGCCAGTAAAAGGGGGCAGGGATTCTACGAGCAGTACTTC
few | TRBJ1-2 | - | TRBV7-9 | CASSLTRVRAEDGYTF | TGTGCCAGCAGCCTGACGCGTGTCCGGGCTGAGGATGGCTACACCTTC
few | TRBJ2-7 | - | TRBV12-3/TRBV12-4 | CASSFGLNEQYF | TGTGCCAGCAGTTTTGGCCTTAACGAGCAGTACTTC
- | TRBJ2-3 | - | TRBV30 | CAWSVGILGTDTQYF | TGTGCCTGGAGCGTCGGGATCCTGGGCACAGATACGCAGTATTTT
- | TRBJ2-3 | TRBD2 | TRBV10-1 | CASSESSGADTQYF | TGCGCCAGCAGTGAGAGTAGCGGGGCAGATACGCAGTATTTT
once | TRBJ2-1 | - | TRBV19 | CASTPWVGTEQFF | TGTGCCAGCACCCCCTGGGTAGGCACTGAGCAGTTCTTC
few | TRBJ2-2 | - | TRBV2 | CASSAKGVNTGELFF | TGTGCCAGCAGTGCTAAAGGGGTAAACACCGGGGAGCTGTTTTTT
- | TRBJ2-7 | TRBD1 | TRBV15 | CATSSPDRESSYEQYF | TGTGCCACCAGCAGCCCTGACAGGGAGAGCTCCTACGAGCAGTACTTC
- | TRBJ2-7 | - | TRBV6-4 | CASTEKDEQYF | TGTGCCAGCACCGAAAAGGACGAGCAGTACTTC
- | TRBJ2-5 | TRBD1 | TRBV24-1 | CATGRGDREETQYF | TGTGCCACCGGTAGGGGTGACAGGGAAGAGACCCAGTACTTC
- | TRBJ1-5 | - | TRBV2 | CASREQGNQPQHF | TGTGCCAGCAGGGAGCAGGGCAATCAGCCCCAGCATTTT
- | TRBJ2-7 | TRBD1 | TRBV2 | CASSEIIGTGYYEQYF | TGTGCCAGCAGTGAAATTATCGGGACAGGGTACTACGAGCAGTACTTC
- | TRBJ1-5 | - | TRBV10-3 | CAIGQNNQPQHF | TGTGCCATCGGACAAAACAATCAGCCCCAGCATTTT
- | TRBJ2-7 | TRBD1 | TRBV6-2/TRBV6-3 | CASSYSNPDRGYYEQYF | TGTGCCAGCAGTTACTCGAACCCGGACAGGGGATACTACGAGCAGTACTTC